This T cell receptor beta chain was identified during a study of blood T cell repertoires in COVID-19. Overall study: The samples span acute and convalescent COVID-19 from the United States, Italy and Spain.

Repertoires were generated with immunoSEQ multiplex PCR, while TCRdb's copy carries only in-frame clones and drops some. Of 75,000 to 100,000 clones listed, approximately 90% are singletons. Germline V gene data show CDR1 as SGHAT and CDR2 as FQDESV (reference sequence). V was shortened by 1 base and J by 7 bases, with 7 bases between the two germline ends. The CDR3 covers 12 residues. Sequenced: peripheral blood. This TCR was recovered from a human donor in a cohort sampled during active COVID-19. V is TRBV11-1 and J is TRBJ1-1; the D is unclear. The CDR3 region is CASSLGAIEAFF. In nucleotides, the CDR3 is TGTGCCAGCAGCTTAGGGGCGATTGAAGCTTTCTTT.